This T cell receptor beta chain appears in the sequencing data of a study of blood T cell repertoires in COVID-19. A single count supports this clone. CDR1 SGHNT and CDR2 YYREEE come from the germline V gene (reference sequence). This CDR3 has 14 amino acids. Trimming left V 4 bases short and J 1 base short, with 12 bases between. Cohort 3 recovery required two negative PCRs, clearance, or symptom resolution. Libraries were prepared by immunoSEQ multiplex PCR; TCRdb keeps only in-frame clonotypes and omits some of them. The sample consists of 200,000 or so clones, 88% of them appearing once. This TCR came from a woman aged 30 to 39 who had recovered from COVID-19. The rearrangement joins TRBV5-4 to TRBJ2-7; possibly TRBD1 for D (6 bases). The sequencing input was PBMCs or T cells enriched from blood (not recorded which). CDR3 nucleotide sequence: TGTGCCAGCAGCCCAAAAGGGGGTTCCTACGAGCAGTACTTC. Its translation is CASSPKGGSYEQYF.